Listed below are T cell receptor beta chains from one sample, sequenced in a study of T cell repertoires in cytomegalovirus infection. TCRdb re-analysed the reads in MiXCR, keeping a single row per CDR3 protein. The table includes fewer than 150,000 distinct CDR3 sequences, 30% detected once. For these TCRs, the target antigens are not known. This specimen was CD8+ T cells from cultured PBMCs, taken from culture after CMV antigen stimulation. Source of these receptors: a human donor in good health (CMV status not recorded). Some clones in this sample may be carry-over from other donors' samples. CDR3s include the opening cysteine and the closing phenylalanine or tryptophan. A D gene is named only where the DNA matches it firmly. Some rows have no size entry. The others give once, few or many, or a class for an expanded clone.

CDR3 DNA: TGCAGTGCTGAGAGACTAGCGGGGGGAAACATTCAGTACTTC
CDR3 protein: CSAERLAGGNIQYF
J gene: TRBJ2-4
V gene: TRBV20-1
clone size: few
D gene: TRBD2

CDR3 DNA: TGTGCCAGCAGCCGATGGACAGGGACCTACGAGCAGTACTTC
CDR3 protein: CASSRWTGTYEQYF
J gene: TRBJ2-7
V gene: TRBV5-5
clone size: few
D gene: TRBD1

CDR3 DNA: TGCAGTGCTAGAGATGGTCAGGGTAACAATGAGCAGTTCTTC
CDR3 protein: CSARDGQGNNEQFF
J gene: TRBJ2-1
V gene: TRBV20-1
clone size: NA
D gene: NA

CDR3 DNA: TGTGCCAGCGGGGACTCTGGGGCCAACGTCCTGACTTTC
CDR3 protein: CASGDSGANVLTF
J gene: TRBJ2-6
V gene: TRBV2
clone size: few
D gene: NA

CDR3 DNA: TGTGCCAGCAGCTTAGCGAGCGGGGGCAACTACGAGCAGTACTTC
CDR3 protein: CASSLASGGNYEQYF
J gene: TRBJ2-7
V gene: TRBV7-9
clone size: NA
D gene: TRBD2

CDR3 DNA: TGCGCCAGCAGTTGGAACACAGATACGCAGTATTTT
CDR3 protein: CASSWNTDTQYF
J gene: TRBJ2-3
V gene: TRBV4-1
clone size: NA
D gene: NA

CDR3 DNA: TGTGCCAGCAGCTTAGCGCTCCAAGGGGTCTACGAGCAGTACTTC
CDR3 protein: CASSLALQGVYEQYF
J gene: TRBJ2-7
V gene: TRBV7-4
clone size: NA
D gene: NA

CDR3 DNA: TGTGCCAGCAGCCAGAACCGGGACTACCGAAACGAGCAGTACTTC
CDR3 protein: CASSQNRDYRNEQYF
J gene: TRBJ2-7
V gene: TRBV7-9
clone size: many
D gene: TRBD2

CDR3 DNA: TGTGCCAGCAGCTACTCTCAGGGGCCCCGGGCCCACGAGCAGTACTTC
CDR3 protein: CASSYSQGPRAHEQYF
J gene: TRBJ2-7
V gene: TRBV7-6
clone size: once
D gene: NA

CDR3 DNA: TGTGCCAGCCGTCAGGGGGGAGCGATGGGAGATACGCAGTATTTT
CDR3 protein: CASRQGGAMGDTQYF
J gene: TRBJ2-3
V gene: TRBV12-3/TRBV12-4
clone size: many
D gene: NA

CDR3 DNA: TGTGCCAGCAGCTTAGGTGTTCCCGCTAACTATAGCTACACCTTC
CDR3 protein: CASSLGVPANYSYTF
J gene: TRBJ1-2
V gene: TRBV7-2
clone size: NA
D gene: NA

CDR3 DNA: TGCGCCAGCAGCTTTGGACCCGATGAAGCTTTCTTT
CDR3 protein: CASSFGPDEAFF
J gene: TRBJ1-1
V gene: TRBV5-1
clone size: few
D gene: NA

CDR3 DNA: TGTGCCAGCAGCCCCGACAGGGCGCGGGGGCCCAACACAGATACGCAGTATTTT
CDR3 protein: CASSPDRARGPNTDTQYF
J gene: TRBJ2-3
V gene: TRBV5-5
clone size: many
D gene: NA

CDR3 DNA: TGTGCCAGCAGAGTCACAGGGGGCCCCCCTAATGAGCAGTTCTTC
CDR3 protein: CASRVTGGPPNEQFF
J gene: TRBJ2-1
V gene: TRBV5-4
clone size: NA
D gene: TRBD1

CDR3 DNA: TGTGCCAGCAGCTTACGGTACGCGGCGGACCAAGAGACCCAGTACTTC
CDR3 protein: CASSLRYAADQETQYF
J gene: TRBJ2-5
V gene: TRBV7-2
clone size: NA
D gene: NA